The 14 T cell receptor beta chains presented below share a single source sample, sequenced in a study of T cell responses to AZD1222 COVID-19 vaccine. Profiled with immunoSEQ multiplex PCR; TCRdb holds only in-frame clones, not every one. The top ten hold roughly 4.3% of the sample, which has under 150,000 clones, approximately 78% seen once. This sample comprised peripheral blood, obtained on day 0 of MenACWY control vaccination. These receptors all stem from an adult in good health.

The genes are TRBV3-1 (or the pseudogene TRBV3-2) and TRBJ2-7; 7 nucleotides line up with TRBD1. V lost 4 bases, J lost 2 bases, and 5 bases stayed unmatched. Germline-derived CDR1 and CDR2 are LGHDT and YNNKEL (reference sequence). The CDR3 has 14 amino acids. The CDR3 sequence is CASSPRRGTYEQYF. DNA for the CDR3: TGTGCCAGCAGCCCCCGCAGGGGGACCTACGAGCAGTACTTC.

In its sample, this clone was seen once. The chain carries TRBV10-3 and TRBJ2-7; 7 bases agree with TRBD1. The CDR3 consists of 16 residues. CDR1 is ENHRY and CDR2 is SYGVKD in the germline V gene. The ends lost 0 bases at V and 2 bases at J; junction bases unmatched: 7. The CDR3 nucleotides are TGTGCCATCAGTGAGTCGCCACAGGGGCCAACCTACGAGCAGTACTTC. It yields the protein CAISESPQGPTYEQYF.

The J gene is TRBJ1-1, the V gene TRBV6-5, with a possible D match to TRBD1 (6 bases). Per germline, CDR1 MNHEY and CDR2 SVGAGI. Trimming cost V 8 bases and J 1 base, with 17 bases left between them. The CDR3 consists of 15 residues. The CDR3 reads CASFRGGPTNTEAFF. In nucleotides, the CDR3 is TGTGCCAGCTTTCGGGGGGGGCCTACGAACACTGAAGCTTTCTTT.

This clone was counted between two and nine times. The chain couples TRBV6-1 to TRBJ1-1; possibly TRBD1 for D (5 bases). Between the trimmed V and J ends, which lost 0 bases and 4 bases, there was a span of 15 bases. CDR1 MNHNS and CDR2 SASEGT come from the germline V gene. CDR3 size: 16 residues. As DNA, the CDR3 is TGTGCCAGCAGTGAAGCTGGCAGGGTCTTAGCCACTGAAGCTTTCTTT. It encodes CASSEAGRVLATEAFF.

This rearrangement joins TRBV9 to TRBJ1-5, with 9 bases lining up with TRBD1. V dropped 3 bases and J dropped 2; count of bases not matched to a gene: 12. The CDR3 length is 18 residues. Germline loops: CDR1 SGDLS, CDR2 YYNGEE. CDR3 in amino acids: CASSDPGQGKVCNQPQHF. CDR3 in DNA: TGTGCCAGCAGCGACCCGGGACAGGGTAAGGTGTGCAATCAGCCCCAGCATTTT. Filled out from reference TRBV9 and TRBJ1-5, the complete variable domain reads DSGVTQTPKHLITATGQRVTLRCSPRSGDLSVYWYQQSLDQGLQFLIQYYNGEERAKGNILERFSAQQFPDLHSELNLSSLELGDSALYFCASSDPGQGKVCNQPQHFGDGTRLSIL.

This chain joins TRBV14 and TRBJ2-1, with D tentatively TRBD2 (6 bases). The V gene lost 0 bases and the J gene lost 8 bases, with 8 bases spanning the gap. This CDR3 has 13 residues. Looked up from germline, CDR1 is SGHDN and CDR2 is FVKESK. The DNA of the CDR3 is TGTGCCAGCAGCCAAGATCGGAGGGATGAGCAGTTCTTC. Protein sequence: CASSQDRRDEQFF. The full variable domain, its missing parts supplied by reference TRBV14 and TRBJ2-1, is EAGVTQFPSHSVIEKGQTVTLRCDPISGHDNLYWYRRVMGKEIKFLLHFVKESKQDESGMPNNRFLAERTGGTYSTLKVQPAELEDSGVYFCASSQDRRDEQFFGPGTRLTVL.

This chain's CDR3 is CASSTRQGGNYGYTF. The CDR3 bases are TGTGCCAGCAGCACCCGACAGGGTGGTAACTATGGCTACACCTTC. This chain joins TRBV9 and TRBJ1-2; 7 bases fit TRBD1. This CDR3 has 15 residues. Germline V lookup: CDR1 SGDLS, CDR2 YYNGEE. V was pared by 4 bases and J by 1 base, with 7 bases of the junction left unmatched.

The chain links TRBV6-6 to TRBJ1-6, with a possible D match to TRBD1 (5 bases). The V gene's germline CDR1 is MNHNY and CDR2 SVGAGI (reference sequence). There are 14 residues in the CDR3. With 8 bases removed from V and 7 bases from J, the gap between germline ends came to 15 bases. Here the CDR3 reads CASSRETENSPLHF. The CDR3 DNA sequence: TGTGCCAGCTCCCGAGAGACAGAGAATTCACCCCTCCACTTT.

This rearrangement joins TRBV28 to TRBJ2-7; 8 bases fit TRBD1. The CDR3 is 13 amino acids. J lost 5 bases, V lost 3 bases, and 3 bases had no gene match. From germline, CDR1 is MDHEN and CDR2 SYDVKM. The CDR3 DNA reads as TGTGCCAGCAGTTTGACAGGGGCCCACGAGCAGTACGTC. Amino acids: CASSLTGAHEQYV.

V usage is TRBV5-4 and J usage is TRBJ2-5; D tentatively reads TRBD1 or TRBD2 (5 bases each). In germline, CDR1 is SGHNT, CDR2 YYREEE (reference sequence). This CDR3 has 15 residues. V lost 4 bases, J lost 1 base, and 14 bases lay in between. CDR3 residues: CASSGRGRSQETQYF. CDR3 nucleotides: TGTGCCAGCAGCGGACGGGGCAGGTCCCAAGAGACCCAGTACTTC.

The chain combines TRBV7-3 with TRBJ1-1; possible D gene TRBD1, 6 bases. Germline V CDR1 and CDR2: SGHTA, FQGTGA. The length of the CDR3 is 14 residues. V was trimmed by 5 bases and J by 6 bases, leaving 16 bases between them. This CDR3 reads CASSTEREGAEAFF. CDR3 bases: TGTGCCAGCAGCACGGAAAGGGAGGGGGCTGAAGCTTTCTTT. Complete variable domain (other parts from reference TRBV7-3 and TRBJ1-1): GAGVSQTPSNKVTEKGKYVELRCDPISGHTALYWYRQSLGQGPEFLIYFQGTGAADDSGLPNDRFFAVRPEGSVSTLKIQRTERGDSAVYLCASSTEREGAEAFFGQGTRLTVV.

As to this clone: The limits of the CDR3 on the DNA are not certain, so only TCRdb's listed CDR3 is given. This chain uses TRBV21-1 with TRBJ2-5; TRBD1, as called in the table, went unchecked against the DNA. TRBV21-1 is labeled a pseudogene. The CDR3 spans 17 residues, counting both ends. The CDR3: CASSKNFGTGNGETQYF.

The chain links TRBV30 to TRBJ2-6; D is perhaps TRBD1 or TRBD2 (6 bases each). The CDR3 covers 13 residues. Trimming shortened V by 3 bases and J by 12 bases, and 15 bases separated the two germline ends. Germline CDR1 reads GTSNPN; CDR2 reads SVGIG (reference sequence). CDR3 nucleotides: TGTGCCTGGAGGGGCCCGGGGGCCGTCGTCCTGACTTTC. Translating it yields CAWRGPGAVVLTF.

This chain connects TRBV2 to TRBJ2-1; 11 positions match TRBD2. CDR1 is SNHLY, CDR2 FYNNEI, per germline. V shed 6 bases and J 0 bases; nucleotides not matched to a gene: 1. This CDR3 has 15 residues. CDR3 nucleotide sequence: TGTGCCAGCAGCCTAGCGGGGGGCTCCTACAATGAGCAGTTCTTC. Protein product: CASSLAGGSYNEQFF. Looking up the rest from reference TRBV2 and TRBJ2-1 gives the full variable domain: EPEVTQTPSHQVTQMGQEVILRCVPISNHLYFYWYRQILGQKVEFLVSFYNNEISEKSEIFDDQFSVERPDGSNFTLKIRSTKLEDSAMYFCASSLAGGSYNEQFFGPGTRLTVL.